This TCR beta chain was found in a study of CD8+ T cells in alopecia areata (dated by TCRdb to 2016 to 2019). The study in broad terms: Treated patients were enrolled in an open-label pilot trial of oral tofacitinib at 5 to 10 mg twice daily for moderate-to-severe alopecia areata. Human TCRbeta sequencing covered scalp tissue and sorted CD4+ and CD8+ peripheral blood T cells from patchy and totalis/universalis alopecia areata patients and healthy controls. Clonality in the scalp was compared among normal scalp (n=4), patchy alopecia areata scalp (n=8), and alopecia totalis/universalis scalp (n=8). The RNA source kit depended on sample type: the PAXgene miRNA kit for fixed scalp, the miRNeasy kit for PBMCs, and the RNeasy kit for mouse skin. Tofacitinib was administered for 6 to 18 months, and 6 months of follow-up off drug were then conducted to assess delayed response and recurrence. In treated patients, disease severity was measured using the SALT score, which gives the percentage of scalp surface area affected. The study used high-throughput TCRbeta sequencing to examine T cell clonal expansion in alopecia areata, in both the C3H/HeJ mouse model and human patients. Biopsies were taken from tofacitinib-treated patients at baseline and again at 4 and 24 weeks into treatment, and several of those patients also had a later scalp biopsy. TCRbeta CDR3 regions were amplified by immunoSEQ multiplex PCR with 35 Vbeta forward and 13 Jbeta reverse primers. The study at large found these results: Compared with normal scalp, lesional scalp, particularly in alopecia totalis/universalis, had higher clonality and more expanded CD8+ clones, which suggests antigenic drive. Shared TCR sequences between patients were less evident than in mice, which may be partly attributable to HLA diversity in the patient population. Resident alphabeta T cells in normal human skin are also sequenced, complicating scalp TCR repertoire analysis, unlike mouse skin dominated by gammadelta T cells. Tofacitinib significantly lowered scalp clonality and the number of expanded CD8+ clones among the top 100 scalp clones. Many expanded lesional clones persisted in scalp and blood during tofacitinib treatment, which may partly explain relapse after stopping treatment. Because the treated cohort was small and included a single nonresponder, larger studies are needed to assess links between baseline CD8+ expansion and response.

On this clone: Its antigen is not yet known. No much larger clonotype is one base removed from it; base qualities were not supplied.

Inclusive of the bounding cysteine and phenylalanine, the CDR3 is 14 residues long. The only DNA kept is the CDR3, 42 bases in frame from the first base. V lost 1 base and J lost 5 bases; the stretch between them is 11 bases long. The germline V gene yields SGHTA for CDR1 and FQGNSA for CDR2. The time point label on this specimen signifies: around 4 weeks on oral tofacitinib. The label giving this sample's treatment or condition can be read as: oral pan-JAK inhibitor, 5-10 mg twice daily. Lesional scalp punch biopsies and peripheral blood were collected from alopecia areata patients. PBMCs were isolated by density centrifugation and stained for CD3, CD4 and CD8, and CD4+ and CD8+ T cells were sorted on a FACSAria. Receptor amplification or capture employed the immunoSEQ multiplex PCR assay. RNA was extracted from all samples and reverse transcribed into cDNA, which served as template for TCR sequencing. First-strand cDNA was synthesized using SuperScript III with a 2:1 mix of oligo-dT and random hexamers. A synthetic immune receptor repertoire was used to assess amplification bias, and residual bias was removed computationally. On the authors' methods: Raw reads were preprocessed to remove errors, and CDR3 was defined according to IMGT conventions as the region from the conserved cysteine to phenylalanine. Clonality was computed as 1 minus the Shannon entropy, with the entropy normalized by log2 of the number of productive unique TCRs. Whether each scalp clone was CD4 or CD8 was inferred by checking scalp TCRbeta sequences against the CD4 and CD8 repertoires from sorted blood. This is the immuneACCESS table as TCRdb keeps it, with only in-frame sequences that have V and J called. A part of the clones is gone; compared with another copy, unresolved V genes explain less than half, and the rest is unexplained. That table supplies the V and J calls and clone size; D and trimming were determined from the DNA. For this sample the table gives some 220,000 clones, of which around 57% were detected only once. Of the sample, roughly 1.5% falls within the top ten clones.

The sequence came from a human donor with alopecia areata. The rearranged segments are TRBV7-2 and TRBJ1-1, with no confident D gene call. Sequencing was performed on CD4+ T cells sorted from blood, taken at week 4, from a patient treated with tofacitinib. The encoded CDR3 is CASSLVAAGTEAFF. The DNA is TGTGCCAGCAGCTTAGTGGCAGCTGGGACTGAAGCTTTCTTT.